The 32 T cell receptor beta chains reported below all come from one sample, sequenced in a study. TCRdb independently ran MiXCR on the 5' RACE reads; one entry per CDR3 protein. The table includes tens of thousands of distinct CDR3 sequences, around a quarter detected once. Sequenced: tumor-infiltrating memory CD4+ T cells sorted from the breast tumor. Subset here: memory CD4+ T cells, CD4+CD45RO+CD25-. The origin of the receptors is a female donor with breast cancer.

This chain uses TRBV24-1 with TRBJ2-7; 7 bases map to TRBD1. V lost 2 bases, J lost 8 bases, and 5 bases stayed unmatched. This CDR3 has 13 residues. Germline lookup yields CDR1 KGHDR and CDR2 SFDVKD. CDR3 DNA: TGTGCCACCAGTGATTACAGGGGATTCCAGCAGTACTTC. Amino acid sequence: CATSDYRGFQQYF.

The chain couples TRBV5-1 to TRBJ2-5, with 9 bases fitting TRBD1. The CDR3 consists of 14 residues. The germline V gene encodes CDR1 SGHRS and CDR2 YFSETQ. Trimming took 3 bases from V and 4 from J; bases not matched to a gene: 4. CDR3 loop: CASSSLGQGETQYF. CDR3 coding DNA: TGCGCCAGCAGCTCACTGGGACAGGGAGAGACCCAGTACTTC.

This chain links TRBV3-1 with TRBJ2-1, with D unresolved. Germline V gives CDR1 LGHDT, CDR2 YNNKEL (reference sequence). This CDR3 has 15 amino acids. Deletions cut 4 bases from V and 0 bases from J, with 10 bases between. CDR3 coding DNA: TGTGCCAGCAGCCCTTACCAGAGCTCCTACAATGAGCAGTTCTTC. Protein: CASSPYQSSYNEQFF.

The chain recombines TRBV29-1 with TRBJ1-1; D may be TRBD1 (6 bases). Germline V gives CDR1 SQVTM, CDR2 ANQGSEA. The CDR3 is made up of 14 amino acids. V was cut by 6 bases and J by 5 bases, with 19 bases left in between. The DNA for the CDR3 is TGCAGCGTCCGGAAAGGTGGGGGCCGTACTGAAGCTTTCTTT. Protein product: CSVRKGGGRTEAFF.

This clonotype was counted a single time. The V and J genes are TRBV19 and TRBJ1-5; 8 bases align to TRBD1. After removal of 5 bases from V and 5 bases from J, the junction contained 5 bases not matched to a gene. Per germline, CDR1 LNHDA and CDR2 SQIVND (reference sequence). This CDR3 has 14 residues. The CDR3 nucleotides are TGTGCCAGTAGTTCAAGGACAGGGCATCAGCCCCAGCATTTT. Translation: CASSSRTGHQPQHF.

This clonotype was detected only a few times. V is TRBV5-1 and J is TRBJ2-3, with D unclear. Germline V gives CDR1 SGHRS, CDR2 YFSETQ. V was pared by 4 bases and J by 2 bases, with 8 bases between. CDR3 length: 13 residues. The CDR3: CASSGQLTDTQYF. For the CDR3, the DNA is TGCGCCAGCAGCGGTCAGCTCACAGATACGCAGTATTTT.

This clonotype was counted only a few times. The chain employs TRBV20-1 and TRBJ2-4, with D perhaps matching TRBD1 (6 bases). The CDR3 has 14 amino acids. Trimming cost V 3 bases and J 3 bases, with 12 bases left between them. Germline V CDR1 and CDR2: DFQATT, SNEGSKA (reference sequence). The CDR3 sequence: CSARGAAVKNIQYF. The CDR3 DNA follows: TGCAGTGCTAGGGGGGCCGCGGTCAAAAACATTCAGTACTTC.

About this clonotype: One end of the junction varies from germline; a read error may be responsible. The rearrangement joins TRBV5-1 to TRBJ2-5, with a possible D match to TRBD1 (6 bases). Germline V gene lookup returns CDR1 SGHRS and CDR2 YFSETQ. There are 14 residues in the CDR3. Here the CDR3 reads CASSLPGVQETQYF. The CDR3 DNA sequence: TGCGCTAGCAGCTTACCAGGGGTACAAGAGACCCAGTACTTC.

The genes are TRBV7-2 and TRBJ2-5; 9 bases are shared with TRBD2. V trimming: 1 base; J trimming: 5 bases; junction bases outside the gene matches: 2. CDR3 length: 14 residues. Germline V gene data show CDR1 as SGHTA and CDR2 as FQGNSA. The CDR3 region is CASSLGLAGETQYF. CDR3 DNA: TGTGCCAGCAGCTTAGGGCTAGCGGGGGAGACCCAGTACTTC.

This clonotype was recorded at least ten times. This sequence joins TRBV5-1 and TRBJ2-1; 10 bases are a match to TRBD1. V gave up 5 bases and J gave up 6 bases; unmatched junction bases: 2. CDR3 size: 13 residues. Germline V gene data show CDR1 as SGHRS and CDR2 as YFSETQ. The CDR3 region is CASRWTGGNEQFF. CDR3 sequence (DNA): TGCGCCAGCAGGTGGACAGGGGGCAATGAGCAGTTCTTC.

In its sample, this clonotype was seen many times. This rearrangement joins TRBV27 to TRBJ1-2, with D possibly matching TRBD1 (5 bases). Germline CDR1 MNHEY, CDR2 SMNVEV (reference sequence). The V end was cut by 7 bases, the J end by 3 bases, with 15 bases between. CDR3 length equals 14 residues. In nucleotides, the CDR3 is TGTGCCAGCACTTCTCTTGGGACGGACTATGGCTACACCTTC. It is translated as CASTSLGTDYGYTF.

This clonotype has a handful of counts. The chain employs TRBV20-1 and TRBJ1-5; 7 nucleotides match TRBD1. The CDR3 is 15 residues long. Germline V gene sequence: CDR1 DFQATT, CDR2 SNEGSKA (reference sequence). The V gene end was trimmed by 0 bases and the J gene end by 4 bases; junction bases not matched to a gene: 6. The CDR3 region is CSARDYKTGNQPQHF. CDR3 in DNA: TGCAGTGCTAGAGACTATAAGACAGGGAATCAGCCCCAGCATTTT.

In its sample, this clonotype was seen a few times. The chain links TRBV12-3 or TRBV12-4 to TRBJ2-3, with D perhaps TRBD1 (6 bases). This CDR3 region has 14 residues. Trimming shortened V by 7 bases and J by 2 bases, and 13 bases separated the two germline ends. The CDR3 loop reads CASTLGQITDTQYF. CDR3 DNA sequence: TGTGCCAGCACCCTCGGACAGATCACAGATACGCAGTATTTT.

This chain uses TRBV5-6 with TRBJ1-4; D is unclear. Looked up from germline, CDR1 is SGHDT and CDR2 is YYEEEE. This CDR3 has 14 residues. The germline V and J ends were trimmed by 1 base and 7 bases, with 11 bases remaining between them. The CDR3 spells CASSLFRQAEKLFF. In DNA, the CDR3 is TGTGCCAGCAGCTTGTTTCGGCAGGCTGAAAAACTGTTTTTT.

The CDR3 bases are TGTGCCAGCAGCCACACCCAGACAGGGGGCTTATCCAAAAACATTCAGTACTTC. Translation gives CASSHTQTGGLSKNIQYF. The rearrangement joins TRBV4-2 to TRBJ2-4; 10 bases agree with TRBD1. This CDR3 spans 18 amino acids. Germline V gives CDR1 LGHNA, CDR2 YNFKEQ. Germline trimming cut 3 bases from V and 2 bases from J; bases unmatched to any gene: 10.

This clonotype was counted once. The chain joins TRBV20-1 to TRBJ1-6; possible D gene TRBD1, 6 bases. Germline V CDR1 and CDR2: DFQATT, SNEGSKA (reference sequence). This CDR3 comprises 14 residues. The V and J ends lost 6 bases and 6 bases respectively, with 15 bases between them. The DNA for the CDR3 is TGCAGTGCCCTCACAGGGAACCTTAATTCACCCCTCCACTTT. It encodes CSALTGNLNSPLHF.

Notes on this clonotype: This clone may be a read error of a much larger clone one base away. CDR3 sequence reads: CATSIRVLREAFF. The CDR3 DNA reads as TGTGCCACCAGCATAAGAGTACTAAGGGAAGCTTTCTTT. V gene TRBV15 combines with J gene TRBJ1-1; no definite D call. The CDR3 totals 13 residues. The V end lost 4 bases, the J end lost 8 bases, and 14 bases lay between the germline ends. Germline loops: CDR1 LNHNV, CDR2 YYDKDF (reference sequence).

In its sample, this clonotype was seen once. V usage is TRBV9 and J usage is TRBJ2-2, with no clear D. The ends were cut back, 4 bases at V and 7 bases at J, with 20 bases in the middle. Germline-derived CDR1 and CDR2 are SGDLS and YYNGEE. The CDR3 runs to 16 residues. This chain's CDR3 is CASSPYTTLMGGELFF. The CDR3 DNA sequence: TGTGCCAGCAGCCCCTATACGACTCTTATGGGCGGGGAGCTGTTTTTT.

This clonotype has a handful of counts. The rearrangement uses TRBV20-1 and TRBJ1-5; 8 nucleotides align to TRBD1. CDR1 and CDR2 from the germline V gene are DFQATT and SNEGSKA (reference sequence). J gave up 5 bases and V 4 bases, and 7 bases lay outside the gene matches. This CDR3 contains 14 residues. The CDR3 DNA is TGCAGTGCTACCGACAGGGGATGGGATCAGCCCCAGCATTTT. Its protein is CSATDRGWDQPQHF.

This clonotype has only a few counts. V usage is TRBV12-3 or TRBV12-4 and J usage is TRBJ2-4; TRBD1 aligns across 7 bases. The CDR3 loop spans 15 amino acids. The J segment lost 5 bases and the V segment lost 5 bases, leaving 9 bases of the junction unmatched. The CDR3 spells CASSPKDRSQNIQYF. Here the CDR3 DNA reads TGTGCCAGCAGTCCAAAGGACAGGAGCCAAAACATTCAGTACTTC.

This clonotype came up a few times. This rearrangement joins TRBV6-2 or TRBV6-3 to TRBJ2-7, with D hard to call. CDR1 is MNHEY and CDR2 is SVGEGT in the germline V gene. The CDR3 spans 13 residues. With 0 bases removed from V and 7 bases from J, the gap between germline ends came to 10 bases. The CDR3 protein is CASSYSISGEQYF. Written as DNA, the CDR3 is TGTGCCAGCAGTTACTCGATATCGGGTGAGCAGTACTTC.

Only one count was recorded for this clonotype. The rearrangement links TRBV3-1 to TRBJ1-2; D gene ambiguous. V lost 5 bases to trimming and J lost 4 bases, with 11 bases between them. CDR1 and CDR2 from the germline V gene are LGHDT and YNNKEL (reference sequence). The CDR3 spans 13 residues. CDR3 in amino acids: CASSAGRAYGYTF. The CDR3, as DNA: TGTGCCAGCAGCGCCGGGAGAGCCTATGGCTACACCTTC.

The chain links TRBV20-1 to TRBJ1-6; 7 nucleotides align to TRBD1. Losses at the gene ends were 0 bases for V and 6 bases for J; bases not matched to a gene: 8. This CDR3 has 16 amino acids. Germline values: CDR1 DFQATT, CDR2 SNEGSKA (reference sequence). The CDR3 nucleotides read TGCAGTGCTAGAGATTATAGGACAGGCTCTAATTCACCCCTCCACTTT. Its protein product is CSARDYRTGSNSPLHF.

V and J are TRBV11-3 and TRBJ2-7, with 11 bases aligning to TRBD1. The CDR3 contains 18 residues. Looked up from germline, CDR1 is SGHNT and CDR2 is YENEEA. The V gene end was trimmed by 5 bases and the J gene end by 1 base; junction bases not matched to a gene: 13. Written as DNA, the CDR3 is TGTGCCAGCAGCATCGCCGGGACAGGGGGAATGTTGTCCTACGAGCAGTACTTC. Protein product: CASSIAGTGGMLSYEQYF.

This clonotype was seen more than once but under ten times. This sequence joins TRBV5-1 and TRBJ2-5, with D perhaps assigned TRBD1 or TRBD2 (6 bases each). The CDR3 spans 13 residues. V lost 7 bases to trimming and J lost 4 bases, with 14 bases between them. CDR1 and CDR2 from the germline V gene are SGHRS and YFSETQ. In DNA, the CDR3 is TGCGCCAGCGCACAGGGAGGTCCAGAGACCCAGTACTTC. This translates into CASAQGGPETQYF.

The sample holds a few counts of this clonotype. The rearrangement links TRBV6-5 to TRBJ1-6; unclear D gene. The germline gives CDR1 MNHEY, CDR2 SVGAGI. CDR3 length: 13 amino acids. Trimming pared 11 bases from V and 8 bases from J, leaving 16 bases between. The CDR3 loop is CAGAINPDSPLHF. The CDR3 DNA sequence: TGTGCCGGAGCCATCAACCCGGATTCACCCCTCCACTTT.

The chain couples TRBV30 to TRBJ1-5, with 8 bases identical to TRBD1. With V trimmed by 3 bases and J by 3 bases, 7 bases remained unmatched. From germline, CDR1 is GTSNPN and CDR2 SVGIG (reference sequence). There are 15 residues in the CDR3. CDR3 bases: TGTGCCTGGAGGACCCAGGGGGCTCCCAATCAGCCCCAGCATTTT. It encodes CAWRTQGAPNQPQHF.

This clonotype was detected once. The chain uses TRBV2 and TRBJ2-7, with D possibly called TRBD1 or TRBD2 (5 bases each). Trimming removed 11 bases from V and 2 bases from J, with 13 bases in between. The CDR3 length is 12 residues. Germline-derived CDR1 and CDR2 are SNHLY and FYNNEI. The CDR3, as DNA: TGTGCCCGCGAGGGGTTAGCCTACGAGCAGTACTTC. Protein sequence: CAREGLAYEQYF.

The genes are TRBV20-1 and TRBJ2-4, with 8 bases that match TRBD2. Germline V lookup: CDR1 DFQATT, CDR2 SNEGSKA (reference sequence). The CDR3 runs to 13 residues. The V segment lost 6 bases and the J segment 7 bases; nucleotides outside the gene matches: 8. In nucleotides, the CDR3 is TGCAGTGCCAAGTATAGCGGGGACAACATTCAGTACTTC. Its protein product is CSAKYSGDNIQYF.

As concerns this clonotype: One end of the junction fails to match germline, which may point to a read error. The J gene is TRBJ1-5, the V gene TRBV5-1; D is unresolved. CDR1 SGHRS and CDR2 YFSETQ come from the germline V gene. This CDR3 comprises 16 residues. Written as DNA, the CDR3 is TGCGCCAGCAGCTTGGTACCGGATTATAGCAGTCAGCCCCAGCATTTT. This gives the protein CASSLVPDYSSQPQHF.

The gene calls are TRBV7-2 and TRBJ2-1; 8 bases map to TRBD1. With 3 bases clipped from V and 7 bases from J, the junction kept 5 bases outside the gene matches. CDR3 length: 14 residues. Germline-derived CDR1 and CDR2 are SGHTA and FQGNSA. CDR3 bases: TGTGCCAGCAGCTTTTTCAGGGGGCGGAATGAGCAGTTCTTC. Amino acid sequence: CASSFFRGRNEQFF.

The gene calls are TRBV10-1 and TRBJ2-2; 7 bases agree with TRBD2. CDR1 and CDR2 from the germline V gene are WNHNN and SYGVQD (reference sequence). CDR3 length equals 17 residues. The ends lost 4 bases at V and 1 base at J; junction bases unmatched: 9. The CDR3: CASSATGLAENTGELFF. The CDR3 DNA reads TGCGCCAGCAGTGCCACGGGGCTAGCGGAGAACACCGGGGAGCTGTTTTTT.